This T cell receptor beta chain is from a study of cytomegalovirus exposure and HLA in healthy donors. V lost 1 base to trimming and J lost 7 bases, with 21 bases between them. The CDR3 consists of 16 residues. Germline V gene data show CDR1 as SGHRS and CDR2 as YFSETQ. It was with 60 Vbeta and 13 Jbeta primers that the PCR ran. Sequenced by immunoSEQ multiplex PCR; TCRdb stores in-frame clones only, minus some. The sample consists of hundreds of thousands of clones, about 75% of them appearing once. The specimen sequenced was PBMCs. The TCR originated in a woman between 25 and 40 years old in good health and CMV-seronegative. The chain couples TRBV5-1 to TRBJ2-7, with TRBD1 as a possible D gene (6 bases). CDR3: CASSLSGAGAHGEQYF. The DNA for the CDR3 is TGCGCCAGCAGCTTGTCTGGGGCAGGGGCGCATGGGGAGCAGTACTTC.